The clone carrying this TCR beta chain came up a few times. The antigen is not known. Profiled with immunoSEQ multiplex PCR; TCRdb holds only in-frame clones, not every one. The sample consists of approximately 140,000 clones, 85% to 95% of them appearing once. This record comes from a study of T cell responses to AZD1222 COVID-19 vaccine. Germline loops: CDR1 SQVTM, CDR2 ANQGSEA. V lost 1 base and J 3 bases, leaving 15 bases between the germline ends. CDR3 length: 15 residues. Study-wide results and limits: Regions 160-218 and 743-854 held dominance among vaccine-associated CD4 TCRs, which spanned spike.

The material sequenced was peripheral blood, taken on day 0 of AZD1222 vaccination. This chain joins TRBV29-1 and TRBJ1-1, with D possibly TRBD1 on 5 matching bases. The TCR originated in an adult in good health. The DNA of the CDR3 is TGCAGCGTTGAAGTTATTGACGGACAACACACTGAAGCTTTCTTT. Translation: CSVEVIDGQHTEAFF.